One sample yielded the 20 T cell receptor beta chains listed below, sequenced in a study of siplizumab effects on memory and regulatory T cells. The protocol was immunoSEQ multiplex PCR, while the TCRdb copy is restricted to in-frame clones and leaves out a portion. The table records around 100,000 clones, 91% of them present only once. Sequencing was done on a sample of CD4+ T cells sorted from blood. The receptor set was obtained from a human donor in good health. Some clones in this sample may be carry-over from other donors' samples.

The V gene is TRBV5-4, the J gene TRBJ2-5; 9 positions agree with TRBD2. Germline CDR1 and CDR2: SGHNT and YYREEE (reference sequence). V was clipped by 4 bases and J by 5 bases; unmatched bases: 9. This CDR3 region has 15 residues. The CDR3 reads CASSPSGGRVETQYF. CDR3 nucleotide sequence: TGTGCCAGCAGCCCTTCGGGCGGGAGGGTTGAGACCCAGTACTTC.

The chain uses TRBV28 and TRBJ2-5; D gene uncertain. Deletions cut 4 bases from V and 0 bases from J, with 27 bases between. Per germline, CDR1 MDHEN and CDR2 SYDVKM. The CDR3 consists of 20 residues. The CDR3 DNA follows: TGTGCCAGCAGTTCCTCGGCTGGCTGGGGTAGCATAGGGTACCAAGAGACCCAGTACTTC. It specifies CASSSSAGWGSIGYQETQYF.

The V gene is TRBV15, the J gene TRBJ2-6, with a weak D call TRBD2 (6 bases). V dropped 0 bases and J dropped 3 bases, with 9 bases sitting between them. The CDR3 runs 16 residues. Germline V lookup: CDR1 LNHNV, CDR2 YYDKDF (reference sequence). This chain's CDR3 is CATSRDMGGGANVLTF. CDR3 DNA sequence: TGTGCCACCAGCAGAGATATGGGGGGTGGGGCCAACGTCCTGACTTTC.

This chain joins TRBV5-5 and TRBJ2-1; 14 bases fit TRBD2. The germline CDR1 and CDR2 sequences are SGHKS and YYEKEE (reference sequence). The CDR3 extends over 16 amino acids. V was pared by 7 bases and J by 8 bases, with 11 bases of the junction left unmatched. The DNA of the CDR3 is TGTGCCAGCGCGCAACGGACTAGCGGGAGGTTGTATGAGCAGTTCTTC. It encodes CASAQRTSGRLYEQFF.

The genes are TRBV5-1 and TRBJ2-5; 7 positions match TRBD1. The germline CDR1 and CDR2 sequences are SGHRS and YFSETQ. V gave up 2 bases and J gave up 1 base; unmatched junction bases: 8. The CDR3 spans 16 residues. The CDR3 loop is CASSLGSTGPQETQYF. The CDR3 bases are TGCGCCAGCAGCTTAGGCTCGACAGGGCCCCAAGAGACCCAGTACTTC.

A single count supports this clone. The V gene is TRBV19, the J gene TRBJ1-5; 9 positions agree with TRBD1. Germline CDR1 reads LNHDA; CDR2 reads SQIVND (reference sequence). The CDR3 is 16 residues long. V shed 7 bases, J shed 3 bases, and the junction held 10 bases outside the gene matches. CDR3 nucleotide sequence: TGTGCCAGTAACCCCGGACAGGGGACCTACAATCAGCCCCAGCATTTT. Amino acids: CASNPGQGTYNQPQHF. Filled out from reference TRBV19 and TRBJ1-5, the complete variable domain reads DGGITQSPKYLFRKEGQNVTLSCEQNLNHDAMYWYRQDPGQGLRLIYYSQIVNDFQKGDIAEGYSVSREKKESFPLTVTSAQKNPTAFYLCASNPGQGTYNQPQHFGDGTRLSIL.

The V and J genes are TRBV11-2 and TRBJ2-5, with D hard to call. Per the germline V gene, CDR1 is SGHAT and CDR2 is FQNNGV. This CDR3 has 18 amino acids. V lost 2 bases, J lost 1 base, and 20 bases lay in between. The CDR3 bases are TGTGCCAGCAGCTTATCCTCAATTGCGGTCACCATCCAAGAGACCCAGTACTTC. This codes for CASSLSSIAVTIQETQYF. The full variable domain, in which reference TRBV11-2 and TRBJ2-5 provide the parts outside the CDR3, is EAGVAQSPRYKIIEKRQSVAFWCNPISGHATLYWYQQILGQGPKLLIQFQNNGVVDDSQLPKDRFSAERLKGVDSTLKIQPAKLEDSAVYLCASSLSSIAVTIQETQYFGPGTRLLVL.

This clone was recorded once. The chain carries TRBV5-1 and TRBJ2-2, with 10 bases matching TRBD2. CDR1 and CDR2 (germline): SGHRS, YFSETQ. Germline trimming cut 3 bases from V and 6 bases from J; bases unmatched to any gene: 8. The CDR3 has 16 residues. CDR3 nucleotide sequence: TGCGCCAGCAGCTCTCTAGCGGGAGAGGTCGCCGGGGAGCTGTTTTTT. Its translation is CASSSLAGEVAGELFF.

The CDR3 bases are TGTGCCAGCAGTGTGGAGCTAGCGCAAAGCACCGGGGAGCTGTTTTTT. It is translated as CASSVELAQSTGELFF. V usage is TRBV6-4 and J usage is TRBJ2-2; weak D call: TRBD2 (6 bases). The ends were cut back, 4 bases at V and 4 bases at J, with 16 bases in the middle. Germline V gene lookup returns CDR1 MRHNA and CDR2 SNTAGT. The CDR3 spans 16 residues.

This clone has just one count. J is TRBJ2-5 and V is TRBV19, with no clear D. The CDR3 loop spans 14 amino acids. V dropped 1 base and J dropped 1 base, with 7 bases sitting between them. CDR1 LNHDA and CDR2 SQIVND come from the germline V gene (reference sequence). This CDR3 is CASSIGVFQETQYF. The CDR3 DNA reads TGTGCCAGTAGTATAGGAGTTTTCCAAGAGACCCAGTACTTC. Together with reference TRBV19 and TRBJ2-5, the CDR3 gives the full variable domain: DGGITQSPKYLFRKEGQNVTLSCEQNLNHDAMYWYRQDPGQGLRLIYYSQIVNDFQKGDIAEGYSVSREKKESFPLTVTSAQKNPTAFYLCASSIGVFQETQYFGPGTRLLVL.

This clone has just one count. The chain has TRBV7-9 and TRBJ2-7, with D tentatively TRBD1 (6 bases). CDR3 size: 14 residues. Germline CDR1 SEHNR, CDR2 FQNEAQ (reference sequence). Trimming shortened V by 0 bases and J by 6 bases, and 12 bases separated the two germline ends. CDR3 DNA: TGTGCCAGCAGCTTAGCAGGGACATCGGGCGAGCAGTACTTC. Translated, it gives CASSLAGTSGEQYF.

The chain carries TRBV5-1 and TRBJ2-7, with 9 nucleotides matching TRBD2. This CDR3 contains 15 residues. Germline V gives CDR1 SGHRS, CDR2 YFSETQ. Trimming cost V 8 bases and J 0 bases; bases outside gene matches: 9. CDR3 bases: TGCGCCAGTAATATGCTAGCGGGGAACTCCTACGAGCAGTACTTC. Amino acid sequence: CASNMLAGNSYEQYF.

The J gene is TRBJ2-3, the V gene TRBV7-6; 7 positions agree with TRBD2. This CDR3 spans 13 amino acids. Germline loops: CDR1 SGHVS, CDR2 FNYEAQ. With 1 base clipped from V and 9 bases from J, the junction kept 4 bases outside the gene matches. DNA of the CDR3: TGTGCCAGCAGCTTAGGCGGGAGAGAGACGCAGTATTTT. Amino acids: CASSLGGRETQYF.

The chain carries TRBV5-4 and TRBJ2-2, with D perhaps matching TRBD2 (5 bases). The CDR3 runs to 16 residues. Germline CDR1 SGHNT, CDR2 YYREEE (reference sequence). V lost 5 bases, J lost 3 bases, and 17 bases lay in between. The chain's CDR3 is CASRLLGGPHTGELFF. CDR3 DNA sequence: TGTGCCAGCAGGCTTCTCGGCGGGCCGCACACCGGGGAGCTGTTTTTT.

Written as DNA, the CDR3 is TGTGCCAGCAGCTTAAGACCTAGCGGAGCTCAAGAGACCCAGTACTTC. Protein product: CASSLRPSGAQETQYF. V and J are TRBV7-3 and TRBJ2-5, with 7 bases lining up with TRBD2. CDR1 and CDR2 from the germline V gene are SGHTA and FQGTGA. The CDR3 has 16 amino acids. The J segment lost 2 bases and the V segment lost 1 base, leaving 7 bases of the junction unmatched.

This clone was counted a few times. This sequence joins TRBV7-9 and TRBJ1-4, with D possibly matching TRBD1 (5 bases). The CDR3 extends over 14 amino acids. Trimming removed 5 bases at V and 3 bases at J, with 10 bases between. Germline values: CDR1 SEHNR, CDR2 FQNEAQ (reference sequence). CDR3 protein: CASSLDSANEKLFF. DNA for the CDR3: TGTGCCAGCAGCCTTGACAGCGCTAATGAAAAACTGTTTTTT.

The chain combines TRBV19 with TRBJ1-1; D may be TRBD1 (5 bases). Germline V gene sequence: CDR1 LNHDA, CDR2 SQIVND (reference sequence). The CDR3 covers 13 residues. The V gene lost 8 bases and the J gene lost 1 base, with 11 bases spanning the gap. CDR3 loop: CASGLQGNTEAFF. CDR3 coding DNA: TGTGCCAGTGGTCTTCAGGGGAACACTGAAGCTTTCTTT.

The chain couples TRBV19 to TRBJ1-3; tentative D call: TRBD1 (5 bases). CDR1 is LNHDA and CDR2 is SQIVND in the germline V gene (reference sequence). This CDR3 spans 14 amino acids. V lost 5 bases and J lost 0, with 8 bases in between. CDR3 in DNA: TGTGCCAGTAGTGTCACAGGCTCTGGAAACACCATATATTTT. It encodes CASSVTGSGNTIYF. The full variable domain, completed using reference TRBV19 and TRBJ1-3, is DGGITQSPKYLFRKEGQNVTLSCEQNLNHDAMYWYRQDPGQGLRLIYYSQIVNDFQKGDIAEGYSVSREKKESFPLTVTSAQKNPTAFYLCASSVTGSGNTIYFGEGSWLTVV.

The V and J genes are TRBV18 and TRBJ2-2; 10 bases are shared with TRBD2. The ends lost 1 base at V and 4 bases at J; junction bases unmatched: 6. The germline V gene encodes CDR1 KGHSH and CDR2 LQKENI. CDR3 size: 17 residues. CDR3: CASSPQSSGRGTGELFF. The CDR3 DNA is TGTGCCAGCTCACCACAGTCGAGCGGGAGGGGCACCGGGGAGCTGTTTTTT.

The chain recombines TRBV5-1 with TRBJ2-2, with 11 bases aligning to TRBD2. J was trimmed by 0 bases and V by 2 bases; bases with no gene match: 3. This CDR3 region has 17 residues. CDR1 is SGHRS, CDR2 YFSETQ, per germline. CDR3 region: CASSFLAGGPNTGELFF. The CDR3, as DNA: TGCGCCAGCAGCTTCTTAGCGGGAGGGCCGAACACCGGGGAGCTGTTTTTT.